The clone carrying this T cell receptor beta chain appeared a few times. Data came from immunoSEQ multiplex PCR; TCRdb stores just in-frame clones and leaves some out. The sample includes about 120,000 clones, 92% of them seen just once. The data were taken from a study of Tregs in tolerant kidney transplant recipients. Source material: CD4+ T cells from blood. The sequence was obtained from a human donor in good health.

In nucleotides, the CDR3 is TGCAGCGTTGCTACCGGAGCCCATGAGCAGTTCTTC. Its protein product is CSVATGAHEQFF. The chain employs TRBV29-1 and TRBJ2-1, with D unclear. The CDR3 is 12 amino acids. V was pared by 4 bases and J by 8 bases, with 12 bases between. The germline CDR1 and CDR2 sequences are SQVTM and ANQGSEA.